The rows below give T cell receptor beta chains drawn from one sample of a study of cytomegalovirus exposure and HLA in healthy donors. Sequencing used immunoSEQ multiplex PCR; TCRdb keeps in-frame clones, though not all of them. The data hold 150,000 or so clones, with more than 75% observed a single time. The specimen sequenced was PBMCs. The receptors here all came from a female donor in good health and CMV-seronegative. The CDR3 runs from the conserved cysteine through the conserved F or W. A D gene is named only where the DNA matches it firmly. Rows may omit the clone size; those that give it use once, few, many or a size class.

d_gene	v_gene	abundance	j_gene	CDR3nt	CDR3aa
TRBD1	TRBV7-3	once	TRBJ2-1	TGTGCCAGCAGCTTGACAGGGTTGATCTACAATGAGCAGTTCTTC	CASSLTGLIYNEQFF
-	TRBV9	-	TRBJ2-7	TGTGCCAGCAGCCCGTGGACATCCCACGAGCAGTACTTC	CASSPWTSHEQYF
-	TRBV28	-	TRBJ1-5	TGTGCCAGCAGCCCCGTTAGTAGCAATCAGCCCCAGCATTTT	CASSPVSSNQPQHF
-	TRBV27	-	TRBJ2-3	TGTGCCAGCAGTTCAACTAGCACAGATACGCAGTATTTT	CASSSTSTDTQYF
-	TRBV5-4	-	TRBJ2-3	TGTGCCAGCAGCCCTGGGCCTTTTTTCACAGATACGCAGTATTTT	CASSPGPFFTDTQYF
TRBD1	TRBV7-8	-	TRBJ2-7	TGTGCCAGCAGCCGCTACGCGGACAGGGGGTACGAGCAGTACTTC	CASSRYADRGYEQYF
TRBD1	TRBV7-2	-	TRBJ2-5	TGTGCCAGCAGCCTAGACAGGGGGTCGGAGACCCAGTACTTC	CASSLDRGSETQYF
TRBD1	TRBV6-6	few	TRBJ1-3	TGTGCCAGCAGATCCACAGGGGGTGGAAACACCATATATTTT	CASRSTGGGNTIYF
TRBD2	TRBV4-2	-	TRBJ2-7	TGTGCCAGCAGCCAAGCGGAGGTAGCGGGACCCTACGAGCAGTACTTC	CASSQAEVAGPYEQYF
-	TRBV28	-	TRBJ1-2	TGTGCCAGCCGTTGGGCCGATAACTATGGCTACACCTTC	CASRWADNYGYTF
-	TRBV4-3	-	TRBJ2-7	TGCGCCAGCGGGTCTCAGGGGTCCTACGAGCAGTACTTC	CASGSQGSYEQYF
TRBD1	TRBV6-1	-	TRBJ2-3	TGTGCCAGCAGTGATCTTCCCGGACAGGGGGCAGATACGCAGTATTTT	CASSDLPGQGADTQYF
-	TRBV5-8	-	TRBJ2-5	TGTGCCAGCAGCTTGGACTCGCGGGAGACCCAGTACTTC	CASSLDSRETQYF
-	TRBV2	once	TRBJ1-1	TGTGCCAGCACCCAAGGGGGGGTCACTGAAGCTTTCTTT	CASTQGGVTEAFF
TRBD1	TRBV19	-	TRBJ1-1	TGTGCCAGTAGTGTCCAGGGGGACACTGAAGCTTTCTTT	CASSVQGDTEAFF
TRBD1	TRBV30	-	TRBJ1-1	TGTGCCTGGGAAGGGACAGGGGGCACTGAAGCTTTCTTT	CAWEGTGGTEAFF
-	TRBV18	few	TRBJ2-7	TGTGCCAGCTCACCGCTATTAGTCGTGCGGGCTTTCTACGAGCAGTACTTC	CASSPLLVVRAFYEQYF
TRBD2	TRBV2	few	TRBJ2-7	TGTGCCAGCAAACCCAGGACTAGCGGTTCTTACGAGCAGTACTTC	CASKPRTSGSYEQYF
TRBD1	TRBV19	-	TRBJ1-5	TGTGCCAGTAGTTTCCGGGACAGGGTTCCTCAGCCCCAGCATTTT	CASSFRDRVPQPQHF
TRBD1	TRBV6-1	-	TRBJ1-2	TGTGCCAGCAGTGAGAAGACAGGGACTAACTATGGCTACACCTTC	CASSEKTGTNYGYTF
-	TRBV19	-	TRBJ2-5	TGTGCCAGTAGTTTACCGGGACACCCGACCGGGGAGACCCAGTACTTC	CASSLPGHPTGETQYF
TRBD1	TRBV30	-	TRBJ1-2	TGTGCCTGGAGCCAGGGGACAGCCTATGGCTACACCTTC	CAWSQGTAYGYTF
TRBD2	TRBV4-3	-	TRBJ2-1	TGCGCCAGCAGCCTTCTAGCGGGAGGAGCCAATGAGCAGTTCTTC	CASSLLAGGANEQFF
-	TRBV4-3	few	TRBJ1-2	TGCGCCAGCAGCCGAGAACAAAATCAGGGGACGAGTGGCTACACCTTC	CASSREQNQGTSGYTF
-	TRBV4-3	-	TRBJ2-1	TGCGCCAGCAGCCAAGATGCGGGACGGGACGGGGGGTTCTTC	CASSQDAGRDGGFF
TRBD2	TRBV25-1	-	TRBJ2-5	TGTGCCAGCAGTGAATTGGTAGCGGGAGAAGGAGAGACCCAGTACTTC	CASSELVAGEGETQYF
-	TRBV27	-	TRBJ1-2	TGTGCCAGCAGTCAATTAGGAGGTCAGAATGGCTACACCTTC	CASSQLGGQNGYTF
TRBD2	TRBV6-6	few	TRBJ2-7	TGTGCCAGCAGTTGGGGACTAGCGGAACAGTACGAGCAGTACTTC	CASSWGLAEQYEQYF
-	TRBV4-1	-	TRBJ2-3	TGCGCCAGCAGCCAAGATAAGGGCAGGGGGGACACAGATACGCAGTATTTT	CASSQDKGRGDTDTQYF
TRBD2	TRBV5-1	-	TRBJ2-3	TGCGCCAGCAGGGGGGGGGATACGCAGTATTTT	CASRGGDTQYF
-	TRBV11-2	-	TRBJ2-7	TGTGCCAGCAGCTTAGCAGGGCTCAGCTACGAGCAGTACTTC	CASSLAGLSYEQYF
-	TRBV27	-	TRBJ2-5	TGTGCCAGTGGAGGCCGGGGGGAGACCCAGTACTTC	CASGGRGETQYF
-	TRBV19	once	TRBJ1-5	TGTGCCAGTAGTATAGGACAGGCGAGCAATCAGCCCCAGCATTTT	CASSIGQASNQPQHF
-	TRBV4-1	-	TRBJ2-7	TGCGCCAGCAGCCAAGATAACACCCGGCGGGAGCAGTACTTC	CASSQDNTRREQYF
-	TRBV30	-	TRBJ2-7	TGTGCCTGGAGTCCGGGGAGGGGGGGCCTCTACGAGCAGTACTTC	CAWSPGRGGLYEQYF
TRBD2	TRBV2	-	TRBJ2-7	TGTGCCAGCAGGCGGACTAGCGGGAGGGCATACGAGCAGTACTTC	CASRRTSGRAYEQYF
TRBD2	TRBV7-9	-	TRBJ2-7	TGTGCCAGCAGCCGTCGGACTAGCGGGAGATTCTACGAGCAGTACTTC	CASSRRTSGRFYEQYF